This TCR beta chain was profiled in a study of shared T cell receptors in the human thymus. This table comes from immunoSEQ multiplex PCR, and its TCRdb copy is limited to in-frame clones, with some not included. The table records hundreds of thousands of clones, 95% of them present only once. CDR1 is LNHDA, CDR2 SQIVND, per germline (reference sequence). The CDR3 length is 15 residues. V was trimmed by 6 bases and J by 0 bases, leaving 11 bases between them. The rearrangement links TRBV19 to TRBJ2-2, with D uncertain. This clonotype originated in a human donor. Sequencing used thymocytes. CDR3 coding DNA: TGTGCCAGTAGATGGGATTTCGCGAACACCGGGGAGCTGTTTTTT. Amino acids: CASRWDFANTGELFF.